Listed here is a single TCR beta chain. Germline CDR1 is KGHSH and CDR2 is LQKENI. The CDR3 is 15 amino acids. V shed 3 bases and J shed 6 bases, with 15 bases lying between them. Using immunoSEQ multiplex PCR, the repertoire was profiled, and TCRdb retains in-frame clones only, with some absent. Of about 120,000 clones listed, about 89% are singletons. This record comes from a study of T cell responses to AZD1222 COVID-19 vaccine. V and J are TRBV18 and TRBJ1-5; D is uncertain. This sequence was found in an adult in good health. The sequences come from peripheral blood, collected on day 0 of AZD1222 vaccination. The CDR3 nucleotides read TGTGCCAGCTCACCCGGTACTACCGGGCGTCAGCCCCAGCATTTT. This translates into CASSPGTTGRQPQHF.